This T cell receptor (beta chain) was captured by sequencing in a study of blood T cells in healthy people across ages. This clonotype has more than one count but fewer than ten. Alongside a J-beta primer mix, a sample-barcoded 5' primer served in a second PCR lasting roughly 7 to 11 cycles. One entry per CDR3 protein results from TCRdb running MiXCR on the 5' RACE reads. In the table there are around 690,000 distinct CDR3 sequences, 58% of which are singletons. Sequenced: blood. The sequence derives from a man aged 60 to 69 in good health.

CDR3 sequence (DNA): TGTGCCAGCACCGAAAGAGAGACCCAGTACTTC. This codes for CASTERETQYF. The chain couples TRBV2 to TRBJ2-7; the D is unclear. Judging by the DNA end, TRBJ2-5 fits better; the J call may be wrong. The length of the CDR3 is 11 residues. The germline CDR1 and CDR2 sequences are SNHLY and FYNNEI.